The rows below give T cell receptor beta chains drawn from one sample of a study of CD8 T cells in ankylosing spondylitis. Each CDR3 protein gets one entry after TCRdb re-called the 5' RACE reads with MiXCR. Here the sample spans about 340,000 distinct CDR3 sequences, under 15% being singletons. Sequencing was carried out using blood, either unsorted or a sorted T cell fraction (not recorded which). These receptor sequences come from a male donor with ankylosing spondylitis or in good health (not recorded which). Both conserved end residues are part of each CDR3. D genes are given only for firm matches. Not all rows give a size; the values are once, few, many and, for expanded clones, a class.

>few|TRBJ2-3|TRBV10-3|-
TGTGCCATCAGTGACGGGGAGTGGTCAGATACGCAGTATTTT
CAISDGEWSDTQYF
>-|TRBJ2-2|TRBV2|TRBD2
TGTGCCAGCAGTGACGGGACTAGCGGGAGTCTCACCGGGGAGCTGTTTTTT
CASSDGTSGSLTGELFF
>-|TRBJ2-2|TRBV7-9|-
TGTGCCAGCAGGTCCGGAAGGGGTGACACCGGGGAGCTGTTTTTT
CASRSGRGDTGELFF
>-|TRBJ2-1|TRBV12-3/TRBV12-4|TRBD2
TGTGCCAGCACCCAAAGGGGACTAGCGGGAGGAGGGAATGAGCAGTTCTTC
CASTQRGLAGGGNEQFF
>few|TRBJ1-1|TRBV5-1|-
TGCGCCAGCAGCCCAGACACGACCGAAGCTTTCTTT
CASSPDTTEAFF
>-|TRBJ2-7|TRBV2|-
TGTGCCAGCCGTGGGGGGCTGACAGACGGCCACGAGCAGTACTTC
CASRGGLTDGHEQYF
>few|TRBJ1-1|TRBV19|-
TGTGCCAGTAGTGCCCGGGACGGTGAAGCTTTCTTT
CASSARDGEAFF
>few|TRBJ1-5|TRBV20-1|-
TGCAGTGCTGAAAGACTGAATTCCAATCAGCCCCAGCATTTT
CSAERLNSNQPQHF
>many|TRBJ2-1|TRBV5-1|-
TGCGCCAGCAGCTCCAGGGGTTACAATGAGCAGTTCTTC
CASSSRGYNEQFF
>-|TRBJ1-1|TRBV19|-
TGTGCCAGTAGTTCCCCGGGTAGGGGGGTTGAAGCTTTCTTT
CASSSPGRGVEAFF
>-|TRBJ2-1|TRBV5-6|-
TGTGCCAGCAGCTCTCAGGGACGGTATGAGCAGTTCTTC
CASSSQGRYEQFF
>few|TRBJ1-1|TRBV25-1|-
TGTGCCAGCAGTGGGGAGGTTTATGGAGCTTTCTTT
CASSGEVYGAFF
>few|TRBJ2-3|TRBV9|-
TGTGCCAGCAGCGGGGACTCGAGGGATACGCAGTATTTT
CASSGDSRDTQYF
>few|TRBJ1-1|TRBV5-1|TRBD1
TGCGCCAGCAGCTTGGCCGTCTGGGACAGGGGCATGAACACTGAAGCTTTCTTT
CASSLAVWDRGMNTEAFF
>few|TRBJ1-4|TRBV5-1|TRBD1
TGCGCCAGCACGCTCGGGACAGGGGGCGGAGAAAAACTGTTTTTT
CASTLGTGGGEKLFF
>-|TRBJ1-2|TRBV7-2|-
TGTGCCAGCAGCCTAGGGGCACCTTATAACTATGGCTACACCTTC
CASSLGAPYNYGYTF
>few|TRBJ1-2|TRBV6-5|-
TGTGCCAGCAGTTACTCCGGTTGGGCTGGCTACACCTTC
CASSYSGWAGYTF
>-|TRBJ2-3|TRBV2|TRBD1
TGTGCCATCTGTGACGGGACAGGGGGTCCTGTTAGCACAGATACGCAGTATTTT
CAICDGTGGPVSTDTQYF
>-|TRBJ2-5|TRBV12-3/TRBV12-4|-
TGTGCCAGCAGTTTGAGGCTAGACCAAGAGACCCAGTACTTC
CASSLRLDQETQYF
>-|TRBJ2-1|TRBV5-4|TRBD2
TGTGCCAGCAGCTTGAGACTAGCGGCCAGCAATGAGCAGTTCTTC
CASSLRLAASNEQFF
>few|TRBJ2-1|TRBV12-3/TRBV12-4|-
TGTGCCAGCAACATGCGCCGGGGGTCCTACAATGAGCAGTTCTTC
CASNMRRGSYNEQFF
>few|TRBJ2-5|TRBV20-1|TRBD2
TGCAGTGCTAGCCGACTAGCGGGAGACGAGCAGACCCAGTACTTC
CSASRLAGDEQTQYF
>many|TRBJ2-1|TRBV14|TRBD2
TGTGCCAGCAGCCATGCTATTCCGGGACTAGCGGGAGATTGGCAGTTCTTC
CASSHAIPGLAGDWQFF
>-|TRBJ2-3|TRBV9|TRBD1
TGTGCCAGCAGCGTATCCTCTACAGGGGCAGATACGCAGTATTTT
CASSVSSTGADTQYF
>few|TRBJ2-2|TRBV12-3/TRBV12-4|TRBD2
TGTGCCAGCAGTCTACTAGCGGGAGGGGTGGACACCGGGGAGCTGTTTTTT
CASSLLAGGVDTGELFF
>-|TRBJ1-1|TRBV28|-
TGTGCCAGCAGTCCAACAGGATACATGAACACTGAAGCTTTCTTT
CASSPTGYMNTEAFF
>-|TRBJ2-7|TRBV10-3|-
TGTGCCATCAAACCCGACAGTATAGGCGAGCAGTACTTC
CAIKPDSIGEQYF